Shown below are 20 T cell receptor beta chains from a single sample sequenced in a study of cytomegalovirus exposure and HLA in healthy donors. A multiplex PCR was run with 60 Vbeta primers and 13 Jbeta primers. Sequencing was performed with immunoSEQ multiplex PCR; in TCRdb, only in-frame clones are kept and a portion is missing. The sample has about 130,000 clones, roughly 70% seen once. The sequenced material came from PBMCs. The source is a human donor in good health.

The V call is TRBV7-9, the J call TRBJ2-1; D uncertain. The CDR3 sequence is 16 residues long. Germline V gene data show CDR1 as SEHNR and CDR2 as FQNEAQ (reference sequence). Trimming pared 1 base from V and 4 bases from J, leaving 14 bases between. In DNA form, the CDR3 reads TGTGCCAGCAGCTTAGGTGTTGGGCAGGTTTACAATGAGCAGTTCTTC. Protein: CASSLGVGQVYNEQFF.

This clone was observed a few times. CDR3 in amino acids: CASSPVRASGRAKFF. The CDR3 DNA follows: TGTGCCAGCAGCCCCGTGAGAGCTAGCGGGAGGGCGAAGTTCTTC. This sequence joins TRBV7-8 and TRBJ2-1, with 12 nucleotides matching TRBD2. Germline CDR1 is SGHVS and CDR2 is FQNEAQ. The CDR3 is made up of 15 amino acids. With 5 bases clipped from V and 14 bases from J, the junction kept 13 bases outside the gene matches.

This chain connects TRBV21-1 to TRBJ1-1. TRBV21-1 counts as a pseudogene. The CDR3 contains 14 residues. The CDR3 here is CASSKERAITEAFF. The CDR3 coding sequence is TGTGCCAGCAGCAAAGAGAGGGCGATCACTGAAGCTTTCTTT.

The J gene is TRBJ1-2, the V gene TRBV9; 7 bases are shared with TRBD1. CDR3 size: 12 residues. CDR1 is SGDLS, CDR2 YYNGEE, per germline. V was clipped by 4 bases and J by 6 bases; unmatched bases: 3. The chain's CDR3 is CASSRGHNGYTF. In DNA, the CDR3 is TGTGCCAGCAGCAGGGGGCATAATGGCTACACCTTC.

The rearrangement uses TRBV5-1 and TRBJ1-5; D remains unclear. V gave up 4 bases and J gave up 5 bases, with 13 bases separating them. Germline V gives CDR1 SGHRS, CDR2 YFSETQ. This CDR3 is 14 amino acids long. The CDR3 coding sequence is TGCGCCAGCAGCAACGGGGAAATCGATCAGCCCCAGCATTTT. It specifies CASSNGEIDQPQHF.

The chain is built from TRBV28 and TRBJ2-3; 10 bases agree with TRBD2. In germline, CDR1 is MDHEN, CDR2 SYDVKM. The CDR3 is 15 residues long. V trimming: 2 bases; J trimming: 6 bases; junction bases outside the gene matches: 5. CDR3 DNA: TGTGCCAGCAGTTTACTAGCGGGGGCCGGGGATACGCAGTATTTT. As protein: CASSLLAGAGDTQYF.

The V call is TRBV27, the J call TRBJ2-7; 10 bases line up with TRBD2. CDR1 is MNHEY, CDR2 SMNVEV, per germline (reference sequence). V gave up 5 bases and J gave up 7 bases; unmatched junction bases: 8. The CDR3 contains 14 residues. In DNA form, the CDR3 reads TGTGCCAGCAGTCAAGGACTAGCGGTGGGGGAGCAGTACTTC. Translation gives CASSQGLAVGEQYF.

This clone was seen a few times. V and J are TRBV6-7 and TRBJ2-1; 16 positions match TRBD2. TRBV6-7 is flagged as an ORF with uncertain function. The CDR3 runs to 20 residues. With V trimmed by 0 bases and J by 0 bases, 5 bases remained unmatched. In DNA, the CDR3 is TGTGCCAGCAGTTACTCCGCGGGACTAGCGGGAGGGACCTCCTACAATGAGCAGTTCTTC. Translation: CASSYSAGLAGGTSYNEQFF.

CDR3 sequence (DNA): TGTGCCAGCAGCTTAGGCAGGACCTACGAGCAGTACTTC. Its protein product is CASSLGRTYEQYF. This rearrangement joins TRBV7-2 to TRBJ2-7; D gene uncertain. The CDR3 loop spans 13 amino acids. The germline V gene encodes CDR1 SGHTA and CDR2 FQGNSA. V gave up 1 base and J gave up 2 bases, with 6 bases separating them.

The chain combines TRBV10-3 with TRBJ2-3, with TRBD1 matching 11 bases. The V segment lost 6 bases and the J segment 0 bases; nucleotides outside the gene matches: 14. Looked up from germline, CDR1 is ENHRY and CDR2 is SYGVKD. The CDR3 is made up of 19 amino acids. CDR3 sequence reads: CAISGTGGGSGTSTDTQYF. CDR3 nucleotides: TGTGCCATCAGCGGGACAGGGGGGGGTAGCGGAACTAGCACAGATACGCAGTATTTT.

This sequence joins TRBV4-1 and TRBJ2-7; TRBD2 agrees at 9 bases. With V trimmed by 1 base and J by 7 bases, 5 bases remained unmatched. The CDR3 has 14 amino acids. CDR1 MGHRA and CDR2 YSYEKL come from the germline V gene. CDR3 loop: CASSQGLAGREQYF. The CDR3 coding sequence is TGCGCCAGCAGCCAAGGCCTAGCGGGACGGGAGCAGTACTTC.

This clone has a single count. The chain combines TRBV7-6 with TRBJ2-7; 8 bases map to TRBD2. V lost 0 bases, J lost 3 bases, and 16 bases stayed unmatched. Germline CDR1 and CDR2: SGHVS and FNYEAQ. CDR3 size: 19 residues. The CDR3 DNA sequence: TGTGCCAGCAGCTTAGCAGTAGGGAGCGGGGGTGGCAGCGGCTACGAGCAGTACTTC. Translating it yields CASSLAVGSGGGSGYEQYF.

This sequence joins TRBV6-9 and TRBJ2-5, with TRBD2 as a possible D gene (5 bases). The closer fit of TRBJ2-7 to the DNA end suggests the J call may be wrong. The germline V gene encodes CDR1 MNHGY and CDR2 SVAAGI. This CDR3 comprises 15 residues. The chain's CDR3 is CASFFPQRTSYEQYF. The CDR3 bases are TGTGCCAGCTTCTTTCCGCAGCGGACCTCCTACGAGCAGTACTTC.

V is TRBV28 and J is TRBJ1-2; TRBD1 might be the D (5 bases). V was shortened by 4 bases and J by 0 bases, with 15 bases between the two germline ends. CDR1 is MDHEN and CDR2 is SYDVKM in the germline V gene. This CDR3 is built from 16 residues. The CDR3 DNA is TGTGCCAGCAGTTACCCCCTCCTGACAGCTAACTATGGCTACACCTTC. Residues: CASSYPLLTANYGYTF.

The chain combines TRBV4-1 with TRBJ2-3, with a tentative D call TRBD2 (5 bases). Germline CDR1 is MGHRA and CDR2 is YSYEKL. The V gene lost 6 bases and the J gene lost 1 base, with 5 bases spanning the gap. The CDR3 totals 12 residues. CDR3 sequence (DNA): TGCGCCAGCAGTAGCGGCACAGATACGCAGTATTTT. Translation: CASSSGTDTQYF.

This clone was detected a few times. J is TRBJ2-7 and V is TRBV11-3; 9 positions agree with TRBD2. CDR3 length equals 14 residues. The V segment lost 3 bases and the J segment 4 bases; nucleotides outside the gene matches: 4. CDR1 and CDR2 from the germline V gene are SGHNT and YENEEA. The CDR3 coding sequence is TGTGCCAGCAGCTTTAGCGGGAGTGATTACGAGCAGTACTTC. Translated, it gives CASSFSGSDYEQYF. Based on the CDR3 plus reference TRBV11-3 and TRBJ2-7, the full variable domain is EAGVVQSPRYKIIEKKQPVAFWCNPISGHNTLYWYLQNLGQGPELLIRYENEEAVDDSQLPKDRFSAERLKGVDSTLKIQPAELGDSAVYLCASSFSGSDYEQYFGPGTRLTVT.

As DNA, the CDR3 is TGTGCCATCAGTGAGCAAAGTCAGGGTAGTGTTTCCTACGAGCAGTACTTC. It specifies CAISEQSQGSVSYEQYF. The V and J genes are TRBV10-3 and TRBJ2-7, with D maybe TRBD1 (5 bases). Germline assignment: CDR1 ENHRY and CDR2 SYGVKD. This CDR3 comprises 17 residues. V lost 2 bases, J lost 1 base, and 18 bases lay in between.

The rearrangement links TRBV5-1 to TRBJ2-2, with D tentatively TRBD1 (6 bases). Germline values: CDR1 SGHRS, CDR2 YFSETQ. There are 15 residues in the CDR3. Trimming removed 3 bases at V and 2 bases at J, with 11 bases between. The CDR3 DNA reads as TGCGCCAGCAGCTCGTCCGGGACAAACACCGGGGAGCTGTTTTTT. It translates to CASSSSGTNTGELFF.

The genes are TRBV13 and TRBJ2-7, with 8 nucleotides matching TRBD1. Germline V gene sequence: CDR1 PRHDT, CDR2 FYEKMQ (reference sequence). V shed 5 bases and J 4 bases; nucleotides not matched to a gene: 7. The CDR3 has 14 residues. The CDR3 DNA follows: TGTGCCAGCAGCGATGGGACAGGAGCATACGAGCAGTACTTC. This gives the protein CASSDGTGAYEQYF.

V gene TRBV27 combines with J gene TRBJ2-7; weak D call: TRBD1 (6 bases). CDR1 is MNHEY and CDR2 is SMNVEV in the germline V gene (reference sequence). Trimming stripped 7 bases from V and 2 bases from J, with 15 bases between. The length of the CDR3 is 14 residues. The chain's CDR3 is CASTSGQPPYEQYF. CDR3 bases: TGTGCCAGCACCTCAGGACAGCCGCCCTACGAGCAGTACTTC.